The clone carrying this T cell receptor beta chain was seen ten or more times. Its antigen is as yet unknown. This sample is part of a study of CD8+ T cells in alopecia areata. For the study at large: A 6-month off-drug phase came after tofacitinib, which had lasted 6 to 18 months.

RNA extraction and reverse transcription yielded cDNA as sequencing template. The protocol was immunoSEQ multiplex PCR, while the TCRdb copy is restricted to in-frame clones and leaves out a portion. The sample yields under 250,000 clones, about three fifths seen once. This CDR3 has 13 amino acids. V was clipped by 3 bases and J by 5 bases, with 11 bases between them. CDR1 and CDR2 (germline): SGHNT, YYREEE (reference sequence). Stated treatment: oral pan-JAK inhibitor, 5-10 mg twice daily. Findings and caveats of the study: Numerous clones, expanded in lesions, remained in scalp and blood during tofacitinib. Affected scalp, especially in alopecia totalis/universalis, had a higher clonality than normal scalp did.

Here the sequenced sample was CD4+ T cells sorted from blood, taken at week 4, from a patient treated with tofacitinib. This receptor was taken from a human donor with alopecia areata. The chain links TRBV5-4 to TRBJ1-1; D not certain. The CDR3 bases are TGTGCCAGCAGCTCGTACGGACGGACTGAAGCTTTCTTT. Translating it yields CASSSYGRTEAFF.